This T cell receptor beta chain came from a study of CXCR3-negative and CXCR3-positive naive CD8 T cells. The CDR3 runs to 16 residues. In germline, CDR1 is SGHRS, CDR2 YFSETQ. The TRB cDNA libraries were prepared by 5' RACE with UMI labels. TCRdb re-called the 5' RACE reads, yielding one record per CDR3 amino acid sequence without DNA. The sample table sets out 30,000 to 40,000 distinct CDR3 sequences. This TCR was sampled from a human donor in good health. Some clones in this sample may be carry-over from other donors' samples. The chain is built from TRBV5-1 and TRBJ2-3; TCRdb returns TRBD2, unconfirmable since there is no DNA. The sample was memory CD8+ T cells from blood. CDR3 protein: CASSSQEGWVADTQYF.